This TCR beta chain emerged from a study of T-cell memory formation after mild COVID-19. This clonotype was counted many times. After removal of 6 bases from V and 6 bases from J, the junction contained 18 bases not matched to a gene. The CDR3 is made up of 17 amino acids. Germline V CDR1 and CDR2: SGHTA, FQGNSA. Constant-segment-primed 5'RACE gave TCR alpha and TCR beta cDNA libraries with sample barcodes and UMIs. Using its own MiXCR run on the 5' RACE reads, TCRdb lists one record per CDR3 protein. The sample holds a few hundred thousand distinct CDR3 sequences, approximately 19% seen once. Sequencing input: PBMCs or a T cell subset sorted from them (not recorded which). The V gene is TRBV7-2, the J gene TRBJ2-7; 9 bases fit TRBD1. This clonotype was sampled from a young man who had mild COVID-19 (a few samples of this study predate the infection). Cell type and time point are not known. This CDR3 reads CASSLNMDGGQGVEQYF. The CDR3 DNA reads TGTGCCAGCAGTCTTAATATGGACGGGGGACAGGGTGTCGAGCAGTACTTC. The variable domain in full, with the rest retrieved from reference TRBV7-2 and TRBJ2-7, is GAGVSQSPSNKVTEKGKDVELRCDPISGHTALYWYRQSLGQGLEFLIYFQGNSAPDKSGLPSDRFSAERTGGSVSTLTIQRTQQEDSAVYLCASSLNMDGGQGVEQYFGPGTRLTVT.